This TCR beta chain derives from a study of beta chain features in type 1 diabetes. This clone was picked up a small number of times. Its target is not known. Study-level points and caveats: Across all four CD4+ subsets, people with type 1 diabetes showed modestly shorter TCRB CDR3s. Using cDNA template may skew counts toward highly expressing activated cells.

The CDR3 extends over 13 amino acids. The junction had 2 bases not matched to a gene; V was cut back by 7 bases and J by 0 bases. CDR1 is GTSNPN, CDR2 SVGIG, per germline (reference sequence). Expressed TCRB transcripts were sequenced because the entire RNA isolate underwent reverse transcription. The read count averaged approximately 3.5 million across naive, central memory and regulatory T cell samples. Assay: immunoSEQ multiplex PCR; the TCRdb copy retains only in-frame clones and omits some. The repertoire holds around 110,000 clones, with roughly 17% as singletons. This clonotype originated in a man aged 30 to 45 with type 1 diabetes. The V call is TRBV30, the J call TRBJ1-5, with 8 bases that match TRBD1. Sequencing input: central memory CD4+ T cells from blood. The CDR3 DNA follows: TGTGCCTTAGACAGGGGTAGCAATCAGCCCCAGCATTTT. It encodes CALDRGSNQPQHF.